Described below is a single T cell receptor (beta chain) sequence and its context. What it recognizes is unknown. These data come from a study of vaccination and CD4 T cells after COVID-19. Treatment here: approximately nine-day PBMC culture with coronavirus spike peptide pools or control peptides (ViraFEST assay). US Alpha, Beta and Delta variants postdated the positive PCR dates, which ran from March to December 2020. An Oncomine TCR Beta short-read assay was used to sequence the DNA from cultured CD4+ T cells. TCRdb independently ran MiXCR on the PCR reads; one entry per CDR3 protein. The data show some 8,100 distinct CDR3 sequences, with roughly 53% seen just once and approximately 20% held by the top ten. Germline lookup yields CDR1 MNHNS and CDR2 SASEGT. Trimming pared 7 bases from V and 1 base from J, leaving 19 bases between. The CDR3 has 16 amino acids.

The specimen sequenced was CD4+ T cells from blood, cultured in vitro. The sequence was obtained from a human donor who had recovered from COVID-19. The V and J genes are TRBV6-1 and TRBJ1-2; the D is unclear. The CDR3 sequence: CASTVNPGAVNYGYTF. In DNA, the CDR3 is TGTGCCAGCACCGTAAATCCGGGAGCAGTTAACTATGGCTACACCTTC.